This is a list of T cell receptor beta chains from one sample in a study of blood T cell repertoires in COVID-19. Sequencing was performed with immunoSEQ multiplex PCR; in TCRdb, only in-frame clones are kept and a portion is missing. This repertoire shows some 120,000 clones, about nine tenths found once; its top ten account for around 4.6%. Material for sequencing was peripheral blood. All receptors come from a man between 60 and 70 years old with COVID-19, enrolled during active disease. Each CDR3 is given with its conserved first and last residue. A D gene is named only where the DNA matches it firmly. Expanded clones get a size class; other rows say once, few or many, or leave the size out.

TRBD2	TRBV10-3	TRBJ2-1	-	CAISGGLVRTYSYNEQFF	TGTGCCATCAGTGGGGGACTAGTGAGGACCTATTCCTACAATGAGCAGTTCTTC
-	TRBV12-5	TRBJ2-3	once	CASVQGLSTDTQYF	TGTGCTAGTGTCCAGGGTCTGAGCACAGATACGCAGTATTTT
-	TRBV10-3	TRBJ2-3	few	CAISESNSDGTDTQYF	TGTGCCATCAGTGAGTCGAATAGCGATGGCACAGATACGCAGTATTTT
TRBD1	TRBV5-1	TRBJ2-3	-	CASSRRQGSTDTQYF	TGCGCCAGCAGCCGAAGACAGGGGAGCACAGATACGCAGTATTTT
TRBD1	TRBV30	TRBJ1-2	once	CAWTGQFYGYTF	TGTGCCTGGACGGGACAGTTCTATGGCTACACCTTC
-	TRBV5-1	TRBJ2-7	-	CASSLLFDSSYEQYF	TGCGCCAGCAGCTTGCTCTTTGACAGCTCCTACGAGCAGTACTTC
TRBD2	TRBV7-3	TRBJ2-3	-	CASSLLPAGVEDTQYF	TGTGCCAGCAGCTTACTCCCCGCGGGAGTGGAAGATACGCAGTATTTT
-	TRBV27	TRBJ1-6	-	CASSSGPSTGYNSPLHF	TGTGCCAGCAGTTCAGGGCCCTCCACAGGGTATAATTCACCCCTCCACTTT
TRBD2	TRBV19	TRBJ2-1	-	CASRPGLAGVYEQFF	TGTGCCAGTAGGCCGGGACTAGCGGGAGTTTATGAGCAGTTCTTC
-	TRBV10-3	TRBJ2-3	once	CAISEPEASTDTQYF	TGTGCCATCAGTGAACCGGAGGCGAGCACAGATACGCAGTATTTT
-	TRBV2	TRBJ1-1	-	CATPGGNTEAFF	TGTGCCACCCCGGGGGGGAACACTGAAGCTTTCTTT
TRBD1	TRBV19	TRBJ1-1	-	CASKRGQVGTEAFF	TGTGCCAGTAAACGAGGACAGGTCGGCACTGAAGCTTTCTTT
TRBD2	TRBV4-1	TRBJ2-7	-	CASSQVTGTSGTYEQYF	TGCGCCAGCAGCCAAGTCACCGGGACTAGCGGTACCTACGAGCAGTACTTC
-	TRBV2	TRBJ2-2	-	CASSEGGLNTGELFF	TGTGCCAGCAGTGAAGGGGGGCTGAACACCGGGGAGCTGTTTTTT
TRBD1	TRBV18	TRBJ1-3	-	CASSPSRGPGNTIYF	TGTGCCAGCTCACCATCGAGGGGGCCTGGAAACACCATATATTTT
TRBD2	TRBV9	TRBJ2-1	-	CASSSRLAEGNEQFF	TGTGCCAGCAGCAGCCGACTAGCGGAGGGGAATGAGCAGTTCTTC
-	TRBV15	TRBJ2-2	-	CATSRDERTNTGELFF	TGTGCCACCAGCAGAGATGAGCGGACGAACACCGGGGAGCTGTTTTTT
TRBD1	TRBV6-4	TRBJ2-4	-	CASNRTGDRSVAKNIQYF	TGTGCCAGCAACCGGACAGGGGACAGGTCCGTAGCCAAAAACATTCAGTACTTC
TRBD1	TRBV19	TRBJ1-5	-	CATTGQFNQPQHF	TGTGCCACCACGGGACAGTTTAATCAGCCCCAGCATTTT
-	TRBV30	TRBJ1-2	-	CAWSVRSRGYGYTF	TGTGCCTGGAGTGTACGGAGTCGAGGGTATGGCTACACCTTC
TRBD1	TRBV27	TRBJ2-4	-	CASSPYPPGQGTPKNIQYF	TGTGCCAGCAGCCCATACCCCCCCGGACAGGGGACCCCCAAAAACATTCAGTACTTC
-	TRBV6-4	TRBJ1-1	once	CASSVQENTEAFF	TGTGCCAGCAGTGTGCAGGAGAACACTGAAGCTTTCTTT
-	TRBV29-1	TRBJ2-7	-	CSVGQTYEQYF	TGCAGCGTTGGCCAGACCTACGAGCAGTACTTC
TRBD2	TRBV5-1	TRBJ2-2	-	CASSLTPTSGRNGELFF	TGCGCCAGCAGCTTAACCCCGACTAGCGGGAGGAACGGGGAGCTGTTTTTT
-	TRBV7-2	TRBJ1-6	-	CASSPSYSPLHF	TGTGCCAGCAGCCCGTCGTATTCACCCCTCCACTTT
TRBD1	TRBV10-3	TRBJ2-7	-	CAISDGQGAGYEQYF	TGTGCCATCAGCGATGGACAGGGGGCGGGCTACGAGCAGTACTTC
TRBD1	TRBV10-3	TRBJ1-5	-	CAISERGQGDNQPQHF	TGTGCCATCAGTGAGCGCGGACAGGGGGACAATCAGCCCCAGCATTTT
-	TRBV4-1	TRBJ2-3	-	CASSPSFGVADTQYF	TGCGCCAGCAGCCCCAGTTTCGGAGTTGCAGATACGCAGTATTTT
-	TRBV6-5	TRBJ1-1	-	CASRMDLGRSTEAFF	TGTGCCAGCAGGATGGATCTAGGGAGAAGCACTGAAGCTTTCTTT
-	TRBV12-3/TRBV12-4	TRBJ1-5	-	CASRLGGQPQHF	TGTGCCAGCCGACTGGGGGGGCAGCCCCAGCATTTT
-	TRBV11-2	TRBJ1-6	-	CASSLDPTGPGSPLHF	TGTGCCAGCAGCTTAGATCCTACAGGGCCTGGTTCACCCCTCCACTTT
-	TRBV19	TRBJ2-5	-	CASSIGLDRETQYF	TGTGCCAGTAGTATAGGGCTAGACCGAGAGACCCAGTACTTC
-	TRBV6-2/TRBV6-3	TRBJ2-5	-	CASSYSAGETQYF	TGTGCCAGCAGTTACTCCGCAGGGGAGACCCAGTACTTC